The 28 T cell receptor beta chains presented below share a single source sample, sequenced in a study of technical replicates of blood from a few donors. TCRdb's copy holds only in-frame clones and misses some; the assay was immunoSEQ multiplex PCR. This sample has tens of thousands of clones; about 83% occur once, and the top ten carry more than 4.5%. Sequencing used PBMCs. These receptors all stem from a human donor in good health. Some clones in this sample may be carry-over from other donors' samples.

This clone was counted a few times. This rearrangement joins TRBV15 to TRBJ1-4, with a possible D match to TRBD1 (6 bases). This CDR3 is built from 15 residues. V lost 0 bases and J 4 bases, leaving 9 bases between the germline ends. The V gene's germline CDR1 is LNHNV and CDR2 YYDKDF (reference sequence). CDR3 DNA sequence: TGTGCCACCAGCAGAGATCAGGGACATAATGAAAAACTGTTTTTT. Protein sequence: CATSRDQGHNEKLFF.

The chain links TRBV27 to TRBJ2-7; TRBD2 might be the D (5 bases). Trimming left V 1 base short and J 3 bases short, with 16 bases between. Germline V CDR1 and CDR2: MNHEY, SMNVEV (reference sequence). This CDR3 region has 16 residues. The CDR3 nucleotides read TGTGCCAGCAGTTTATTTGTAGCAGGAGGACTCTACGAGCAGTACTTC. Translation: CASSLFVAGGLYEQYF.

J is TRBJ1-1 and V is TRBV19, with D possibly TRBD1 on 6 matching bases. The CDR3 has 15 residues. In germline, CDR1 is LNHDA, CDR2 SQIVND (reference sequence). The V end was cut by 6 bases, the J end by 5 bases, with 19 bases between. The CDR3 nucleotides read TGTGCCAGTAGGGGCGGGGGCTTGGCGGTTACTGAAGCTTTCTTT. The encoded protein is CASRGGGLAVTEAFF. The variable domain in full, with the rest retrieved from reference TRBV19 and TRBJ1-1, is DGGITQSPKYLFRKEGQNVTLSCEQNLNHDAMYWYRQDPGQGLRLIYYSQIVNDFQKGDIAEGYSVSREKKESFPLTVTSAQKNPTAFYLCASRGGGLAVTEAFFGQGTRLTVV.

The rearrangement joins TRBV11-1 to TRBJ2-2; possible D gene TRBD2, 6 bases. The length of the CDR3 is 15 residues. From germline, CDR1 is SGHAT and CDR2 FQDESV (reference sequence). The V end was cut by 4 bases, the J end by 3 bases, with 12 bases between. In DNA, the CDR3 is TGTGCCAGCAGCTATCGGGACTCCTACACCGGGGAGCTGTTTTTT. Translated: CASSYRDSYTGELFF.

The CDR3 DNA sequence: TGTGCCAGCAGCCCGACGAGGCGGGGCGAGCAGTACTTC. Protein: CASSPTRRGEQYF. The chain employs TRBV13 and TRBJ2-7; perhaps TRBD2 as D (6 bases). V was trimmed by 5 bases and J by 6 bases, leaving 14 bases between them. This CDR3 region has 13 residues. Per germline, CDR1 PRHDT and CDR2 FYEKMQ (reference sequence).

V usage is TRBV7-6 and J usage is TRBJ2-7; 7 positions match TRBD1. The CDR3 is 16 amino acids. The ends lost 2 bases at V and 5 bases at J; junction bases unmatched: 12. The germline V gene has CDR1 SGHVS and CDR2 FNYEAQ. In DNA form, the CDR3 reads TGTGCCAGCAGCTTATCGGTGACAGGGATTCTGGACGAGCAGTACTTC. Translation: CASSLSVTGILDEQYF.

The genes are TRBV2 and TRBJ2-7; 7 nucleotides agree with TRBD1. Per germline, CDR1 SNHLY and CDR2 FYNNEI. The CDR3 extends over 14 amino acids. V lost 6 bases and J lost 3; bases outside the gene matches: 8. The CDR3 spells CASRPRQGFYEQYF. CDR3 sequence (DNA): TGTGCCAGCAGGCCCAGACAGGGTTTCTACGAGCAGTACTTC.

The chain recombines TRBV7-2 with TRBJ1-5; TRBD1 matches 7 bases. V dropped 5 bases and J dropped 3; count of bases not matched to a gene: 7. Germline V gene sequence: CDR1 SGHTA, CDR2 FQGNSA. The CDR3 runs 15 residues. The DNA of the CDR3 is TGTGCCAGCAGCCCAGGACAGGCCTTCAATCAGCCCCAGCATTTT. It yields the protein CASSPGQAFNQPQHF.

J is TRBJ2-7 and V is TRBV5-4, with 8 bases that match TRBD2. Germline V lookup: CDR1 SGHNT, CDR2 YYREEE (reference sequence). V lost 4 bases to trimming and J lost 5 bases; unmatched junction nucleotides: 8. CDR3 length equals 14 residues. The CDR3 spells CASSDRGGEHEQYF. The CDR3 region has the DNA TGTGCCAGCAGCGACCGGGGGGGCGAGCACGAGCAGTACTTC.

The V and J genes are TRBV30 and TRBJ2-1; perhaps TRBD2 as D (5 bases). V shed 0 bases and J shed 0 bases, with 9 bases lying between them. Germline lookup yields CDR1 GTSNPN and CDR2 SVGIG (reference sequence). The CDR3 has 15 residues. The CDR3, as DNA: TGTGCCTGGAGTGTTGACGGGAACTCCTACAATGAGCAGTTCTTC. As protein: CAWSVDGNSYNEQFF.

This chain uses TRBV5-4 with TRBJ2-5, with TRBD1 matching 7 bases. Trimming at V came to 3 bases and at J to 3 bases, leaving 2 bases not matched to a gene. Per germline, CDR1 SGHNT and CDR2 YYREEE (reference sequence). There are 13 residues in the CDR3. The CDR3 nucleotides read TGTGCCAGCAGCTCCACAGGGGAAGAGACCCAGTACTTC. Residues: CASSSTGEETQYF.

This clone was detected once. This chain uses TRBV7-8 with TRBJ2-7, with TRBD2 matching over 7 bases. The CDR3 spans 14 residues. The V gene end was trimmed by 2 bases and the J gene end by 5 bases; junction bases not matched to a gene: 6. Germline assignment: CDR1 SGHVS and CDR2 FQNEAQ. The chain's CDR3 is CASSLLGGSNEQYF. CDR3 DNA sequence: TGTGCCAGCAGCTTACTCGGGGGGTCCAACGAGCAGTACTTC.

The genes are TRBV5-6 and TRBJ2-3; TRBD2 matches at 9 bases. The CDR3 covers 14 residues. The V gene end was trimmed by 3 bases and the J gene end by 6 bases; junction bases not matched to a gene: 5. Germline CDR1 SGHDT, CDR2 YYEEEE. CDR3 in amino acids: CASSWLAGLDTQYF. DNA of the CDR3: TGTGCCAGCAGCTGGCTAGCGGGGTTGGATACGCAGTATTTT.

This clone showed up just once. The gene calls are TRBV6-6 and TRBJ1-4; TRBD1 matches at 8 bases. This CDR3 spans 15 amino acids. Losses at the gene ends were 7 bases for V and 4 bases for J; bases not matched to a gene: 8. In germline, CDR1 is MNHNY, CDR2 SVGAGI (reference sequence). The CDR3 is CASNSRGQGNEKLFF. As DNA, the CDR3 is TGTGCCAGCAACTCCAGGGGGCAGGGTAATGAAAAACTGTTTTTT.

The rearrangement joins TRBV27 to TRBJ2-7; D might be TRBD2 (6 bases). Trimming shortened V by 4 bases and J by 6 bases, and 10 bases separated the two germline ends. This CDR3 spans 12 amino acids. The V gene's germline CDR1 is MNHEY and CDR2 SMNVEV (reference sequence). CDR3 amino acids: CASSSPGVEQYF. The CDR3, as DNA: TGTGCCAGCAGTTCGCCGGGAGTCGAGCAGTACTTC.

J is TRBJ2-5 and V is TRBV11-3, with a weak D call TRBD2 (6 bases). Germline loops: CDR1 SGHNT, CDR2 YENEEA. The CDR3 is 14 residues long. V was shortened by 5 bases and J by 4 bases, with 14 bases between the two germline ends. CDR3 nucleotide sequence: TGTGCCAGCAGCCTATATGGGGGGTCAGAGACCCAGTACTTC. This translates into CASSLYGGSETQYF. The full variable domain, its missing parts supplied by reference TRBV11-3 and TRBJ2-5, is EAGVVQSPRYKIIEKKQPVAFWCNPISGHNTLYWYLQNLGQGPELLIRYENEEAVDDSQLPKDRFSAERLKGVDSTLKIQPAELGDSAVYLCASSLYGGSETQYFGPGTRLLVL.

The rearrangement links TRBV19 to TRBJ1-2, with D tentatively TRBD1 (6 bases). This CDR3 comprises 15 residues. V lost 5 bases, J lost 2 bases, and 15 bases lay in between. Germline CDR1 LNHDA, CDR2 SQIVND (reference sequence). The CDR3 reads CASSPSLDRNYGYTF. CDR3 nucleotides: TGTGCCAGTAGTCCCTCCTTGGACAGAAACTATGGCTACACCTTC.

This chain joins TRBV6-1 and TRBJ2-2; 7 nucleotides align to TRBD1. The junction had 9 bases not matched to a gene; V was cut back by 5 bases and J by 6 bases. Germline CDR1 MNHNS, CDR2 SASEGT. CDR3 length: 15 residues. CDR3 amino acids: CASSTRGRSAGELFF. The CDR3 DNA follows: TGTGCCAGCAGTACTAGGGGGCGGTCGGCCGGGGAGCTGTTTTTT.

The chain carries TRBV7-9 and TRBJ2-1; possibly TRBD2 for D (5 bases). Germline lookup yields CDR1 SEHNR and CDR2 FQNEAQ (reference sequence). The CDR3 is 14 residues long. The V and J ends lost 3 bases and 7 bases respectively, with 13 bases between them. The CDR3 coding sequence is TGTGCCAGCAGCTTCCAAGGGCCGGGGAATGAGCAGTTCTTC. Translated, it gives CASSFQGPGNEQFF.

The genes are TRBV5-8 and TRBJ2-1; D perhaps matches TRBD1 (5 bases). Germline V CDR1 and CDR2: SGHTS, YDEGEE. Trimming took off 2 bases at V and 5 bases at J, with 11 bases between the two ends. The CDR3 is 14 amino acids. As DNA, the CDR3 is TGTGCCAGCAGCTTCCACCGACAGAACAATGAGCAGTTCTTC. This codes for CASSFHRQNNEQFF.

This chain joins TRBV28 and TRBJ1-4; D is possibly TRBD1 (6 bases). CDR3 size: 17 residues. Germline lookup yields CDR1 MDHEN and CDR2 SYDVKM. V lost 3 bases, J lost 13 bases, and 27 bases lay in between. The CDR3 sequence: CASSFDPTGTVVGGLFF. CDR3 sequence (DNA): TGTGCCAGCAGTTTCGACCCTACCGGGACGGTGGTAGGGGGACTGTTTTTT.

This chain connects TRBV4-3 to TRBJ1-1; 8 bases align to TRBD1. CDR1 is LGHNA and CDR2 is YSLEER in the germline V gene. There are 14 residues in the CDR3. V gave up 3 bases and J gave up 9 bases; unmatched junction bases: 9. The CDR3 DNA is TGCGCCAGCAGCCAGTTAGGACAGGGCTCGCAAGCTTTCTTT. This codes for CASSQLGQGSQAFF.

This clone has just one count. The CDR3 coding sequence is TGTGCCAGCAGCTTAAGGGACTCAGGCGAGCAGTACTTC. Translating gives CASSLRDSGEQYF. The chain uses TRBV7-6 and TRBJ2-7, with D possibly matching TRBD2 (6 bases). The CDR3 loop spans 13 amino acids. V was pared by 2 bases and J by 6 bases, with 11 bases between. Germline CDR1 is SGHVS and CDR2 is FNYEAQ. Supplemented by reference TRBV7-6 and TRBJ2-7, the full variable domain reads GAGVSQSPRYKVTKRGQDVALRCDPISGHVSLYWYRQALGQGPEFLTYFNYEAQQDKSGLPNDRFSAERPEGSISTLTIQRTEQRDSAMYRCASSLRDSGEQYFGPGTRLTVT.

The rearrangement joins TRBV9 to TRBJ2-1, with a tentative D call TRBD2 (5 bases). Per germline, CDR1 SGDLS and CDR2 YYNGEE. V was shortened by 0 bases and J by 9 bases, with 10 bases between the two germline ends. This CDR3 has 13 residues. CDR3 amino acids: CASSVASGIEQFF. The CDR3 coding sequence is TGTGCCAGCAGCGTAGCATCGGGGATTGAGCAGTTCTTC. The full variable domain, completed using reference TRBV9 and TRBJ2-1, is DSGVTQTPKHLITATGQRVTLRCSPRSGDLSVYWYQQSLDQGLQFLIQYYNGEERAKGNILERFSAQQFPDLHSELNLSSLELGDSALYFCASSVASGIEQFFGPGTRLTVL.

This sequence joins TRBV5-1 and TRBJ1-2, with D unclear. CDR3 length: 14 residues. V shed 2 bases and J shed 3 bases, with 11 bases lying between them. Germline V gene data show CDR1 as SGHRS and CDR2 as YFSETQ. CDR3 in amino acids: CASSLIDKHYGYTF. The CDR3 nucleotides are TGCGCCAGCAGCTTAATCGACAAACACTATGGCTACACCTTC.

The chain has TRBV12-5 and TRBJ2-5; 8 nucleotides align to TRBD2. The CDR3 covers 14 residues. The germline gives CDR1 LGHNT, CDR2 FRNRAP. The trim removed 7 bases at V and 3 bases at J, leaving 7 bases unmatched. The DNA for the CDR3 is TGTGCTAGTGCCCCGTCCGGGAGGGAAGAGACCCAGTACTTC. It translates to CASAPSGREETQYF.

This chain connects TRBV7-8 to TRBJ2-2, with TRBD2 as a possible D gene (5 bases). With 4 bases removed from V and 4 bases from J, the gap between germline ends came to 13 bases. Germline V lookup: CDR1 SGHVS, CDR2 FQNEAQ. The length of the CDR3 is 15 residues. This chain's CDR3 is CASSYRGLATGELFF. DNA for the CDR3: TGTGCCAGCAGCTACCGAGGGTTGGCCACCGGGGAGCTGTTTTTT.

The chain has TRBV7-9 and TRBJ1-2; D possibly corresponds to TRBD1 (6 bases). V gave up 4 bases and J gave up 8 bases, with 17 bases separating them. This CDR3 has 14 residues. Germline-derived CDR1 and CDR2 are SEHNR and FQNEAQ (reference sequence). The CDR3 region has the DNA TGTGCCAGCAGCTCCGGGGCAGGGGCGCTGGGCTACACCTTC. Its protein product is CASSSGAGALGYTF.